The subject of this entry is one TCR beta chain. The target of this receptor is not known. One base away there is no much larger clone; base qualities are not given. This record belongs to a study of control samples from healthy donors and cancer patients (TCRdb year 2020). The library was built by means of the immunoSEQ multiplex PCR assay. TCRdb obtained this table from immuneACCESS and retained in-frame rearrangements with V and J assigned. These tables miss some clones; where compared with another copy, unresolved V genes account for less than half of the shortfall, and the remainder is unexplained. The sample yields tens of thousands of clones; 90% were counted once. The ten top clones hold roughly 5.7% of the sample. The material sequenced was PBMCs. This clonotype was sampled from a man aged 60-69 years with colorectal cancer.

The nucleotides are TGTGCCATCAGTGAGTCGGGAGGGTCGGGCAACAATGAGCAGTTCTTC. Translated, it reads CAISESGGSGNNEQFF. This chain joins TRBV10-3 to TRBJ2-1, and TRBD2 matches 7 of the central bases. Inclusive of the bounding cysteine and phenylalanine, the CDR3 is 16 residues long. Only the CDR3 part of the read is kept: 48 bases, read in frame from the first base. CDR1 and CDR2 were assigned from the germline V gene as ENHRY and SYGVKD. Trimmed from V: 0 bases; trimmed from J: 5 bases; junction bases lacking a gene match: 7.